This T cell receptor (delta chain) was identified during a study of gamma-delta T cells after stem cell transplantation. TCRdb reprocessed the RT-PCR reads using CATT. The sample has some 700 delta-chain clones; 0.9% to 1.4% are singletons. This clone occurred a few times. TCRdb pairs this DNA with a much larger clone's protein that differs at residue 14, likely a read error; the protein shown was translated from the DNA. Trimming took 1 base from V and 4 from J; bases not matched to a gene: 15. The germline gives CDR1 GEAIGNYY, CDR2 EKD. CDR3 size: 19 residues. This clonotype originated in a human donor. It is not recorded whose cells these are; they may come from a transplant donor. The chain is built from TRDV2 and TRDJ1, with 12 bases fitting TRDD3. Sequenced sample: gamma-delta T cells. The CDR3 region has the DNA TGTGCCTGTGACACGTTGTCTGGGGGATACGCGGGGTACATCGATAAACTCATCTTT. Its protein product is CACDTLSGGYAGYIDKLIF.